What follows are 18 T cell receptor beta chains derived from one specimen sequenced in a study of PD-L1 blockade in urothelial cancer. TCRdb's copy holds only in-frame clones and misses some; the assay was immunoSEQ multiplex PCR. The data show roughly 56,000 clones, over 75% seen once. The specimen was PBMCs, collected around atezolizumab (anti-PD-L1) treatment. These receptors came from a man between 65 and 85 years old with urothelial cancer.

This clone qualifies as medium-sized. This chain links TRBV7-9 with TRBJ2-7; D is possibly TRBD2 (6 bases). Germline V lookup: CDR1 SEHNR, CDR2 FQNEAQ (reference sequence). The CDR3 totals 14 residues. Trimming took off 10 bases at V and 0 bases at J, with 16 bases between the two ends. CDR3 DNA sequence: TGTGCCACCCTCAGGGACGGGAGCTCCTACGAGCAGTACTTC. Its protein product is CATLRDGSSYEQYF. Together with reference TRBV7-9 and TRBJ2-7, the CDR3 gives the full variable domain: DTGVSQNPRHKITKRGQNVTFRCDPISEHNRLYWYRQTLGQGPEFLTYFQNEAQLEKSRLLSDRFSAERPKGSFSTLEIQRTEQGDSAMYLCATLRDGSSYEQYFGPGTRLTVT.

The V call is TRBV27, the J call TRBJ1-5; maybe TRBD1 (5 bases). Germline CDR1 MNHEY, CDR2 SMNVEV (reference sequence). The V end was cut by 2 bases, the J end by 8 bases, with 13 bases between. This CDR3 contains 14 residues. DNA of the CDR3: TGTGCCAGCAGTTTAGGGGGGGGAGGGAAGCCCCAGCATTTT. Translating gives CASSLGGGGKPQHF.

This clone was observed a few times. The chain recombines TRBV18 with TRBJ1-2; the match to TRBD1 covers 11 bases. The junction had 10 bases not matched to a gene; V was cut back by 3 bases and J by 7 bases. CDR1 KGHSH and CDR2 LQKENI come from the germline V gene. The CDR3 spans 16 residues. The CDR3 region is CASSPGQGASLAGYTF. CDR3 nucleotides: TGTGCCAGCTCACCTGGACAGGGGGCGAGTTTGGCTGGCTACACCTTC.

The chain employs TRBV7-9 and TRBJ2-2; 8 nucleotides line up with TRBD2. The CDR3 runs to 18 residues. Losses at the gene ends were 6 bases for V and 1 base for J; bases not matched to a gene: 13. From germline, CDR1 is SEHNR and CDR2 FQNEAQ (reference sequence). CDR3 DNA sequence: TGTGCCAGCAGTACCCCGCGGGGGGAAAGATGGAACACCGGGGAGCTGTTTTTT. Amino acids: CASSTPRGERWNTGELFF.

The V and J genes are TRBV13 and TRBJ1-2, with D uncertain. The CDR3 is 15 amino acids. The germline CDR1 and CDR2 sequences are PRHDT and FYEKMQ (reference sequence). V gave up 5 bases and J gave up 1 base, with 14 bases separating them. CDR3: CASSRRVPLNYGYTF. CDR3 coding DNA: TGTGCCAGCAGCAGGCGGGTCCCTCTTAACTATGGCTACACCTTC. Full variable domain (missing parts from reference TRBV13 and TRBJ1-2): AAGVIQSPRHLIKEKRETATLKCYPIPRHDTVYWYQQGPGQDPQFLISFYEKMQSDKGSIPDRFSAQQFSDYHSELNMSSLELGDSALYFCASSRRVPLNYGYTFGSGTRLTVV.

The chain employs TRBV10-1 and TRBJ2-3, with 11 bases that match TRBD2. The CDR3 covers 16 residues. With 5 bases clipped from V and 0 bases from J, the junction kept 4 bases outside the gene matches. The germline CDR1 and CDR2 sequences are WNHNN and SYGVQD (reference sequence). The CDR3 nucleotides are TGCGCCAGCAGTCAGGGACTAGCGGATAGCACAGATACGCAGTATTTT. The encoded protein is CASSQGLADSTDTQYF.

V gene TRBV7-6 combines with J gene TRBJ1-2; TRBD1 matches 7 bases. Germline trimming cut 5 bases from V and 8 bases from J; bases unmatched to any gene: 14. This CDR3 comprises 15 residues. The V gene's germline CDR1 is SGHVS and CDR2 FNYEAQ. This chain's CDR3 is CASSPCWDSWCGYTF. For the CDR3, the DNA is TGTGCCAGCAGCCCATGTTGGGACAGTTGGTGCGGCTACACCTTC.

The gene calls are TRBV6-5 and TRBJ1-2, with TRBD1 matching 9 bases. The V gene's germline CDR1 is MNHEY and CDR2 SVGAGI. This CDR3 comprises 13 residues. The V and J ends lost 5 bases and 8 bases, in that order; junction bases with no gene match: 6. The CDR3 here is CASSLQGAGGYTF. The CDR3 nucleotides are TGTGCCAGCAGTCTACAGGGGGCCGGGGGCTACACCTTC.

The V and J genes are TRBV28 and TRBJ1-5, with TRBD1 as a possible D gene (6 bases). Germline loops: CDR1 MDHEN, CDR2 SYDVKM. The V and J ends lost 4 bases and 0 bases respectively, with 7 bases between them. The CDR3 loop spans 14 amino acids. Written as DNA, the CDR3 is TGTGCCAGCAGTTCAGGGGTTAGCAATCAGCCCCAGCATTTT. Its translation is CASSSGVSNQPQHF.

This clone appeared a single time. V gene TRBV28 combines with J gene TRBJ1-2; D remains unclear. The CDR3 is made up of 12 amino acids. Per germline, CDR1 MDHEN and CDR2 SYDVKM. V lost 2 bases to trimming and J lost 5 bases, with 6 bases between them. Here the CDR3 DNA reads TGTGCCAGCAGTTTAGTCCCATATGGCTACACCTTC. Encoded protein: CASSLVPYGYTF.

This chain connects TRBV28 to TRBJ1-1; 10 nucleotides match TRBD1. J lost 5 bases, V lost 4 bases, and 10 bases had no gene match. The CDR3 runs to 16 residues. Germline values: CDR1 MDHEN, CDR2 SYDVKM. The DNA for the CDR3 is TGTGCCAGCAGTTCCCCTAGACAGGGGGCGCATACTGAAGCTTTCTTT. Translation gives CASSSPRQGAHTEAFF.

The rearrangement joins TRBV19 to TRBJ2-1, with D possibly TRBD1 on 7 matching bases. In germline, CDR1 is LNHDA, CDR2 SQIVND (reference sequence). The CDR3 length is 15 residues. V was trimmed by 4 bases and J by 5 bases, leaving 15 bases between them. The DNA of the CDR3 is TGTGCCAGTAGTAGATCAGGGGGGACTCACAATGAGCAGTTCTTC. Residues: CASSRSGGTHNEQFF.

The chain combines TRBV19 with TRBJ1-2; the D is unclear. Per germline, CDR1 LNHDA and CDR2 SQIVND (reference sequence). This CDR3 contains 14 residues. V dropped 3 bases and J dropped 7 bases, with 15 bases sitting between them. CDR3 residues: CASSIRQPSGGYTF. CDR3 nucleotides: TGTGCCAGTAGTATTAGACAACCCTCCGGTGGCTACACCTTC.

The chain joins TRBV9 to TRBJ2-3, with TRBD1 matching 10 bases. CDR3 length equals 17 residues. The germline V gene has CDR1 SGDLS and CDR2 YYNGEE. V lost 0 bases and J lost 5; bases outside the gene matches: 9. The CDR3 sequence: CASSVGGGTGVIDTQYF. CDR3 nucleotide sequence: TGTGCCAGCAGCGTAGGTGGGGGGACAGGGGTTATAGATACGCAGTATTTT.

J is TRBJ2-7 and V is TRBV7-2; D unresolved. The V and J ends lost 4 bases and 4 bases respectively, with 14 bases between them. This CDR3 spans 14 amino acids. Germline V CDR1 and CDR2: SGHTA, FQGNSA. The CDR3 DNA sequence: TGTGCCAGCAGCTCCTCTAATACAGCTTACGAGCAGTACTTC. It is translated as CASSSSNTAYEQYF.

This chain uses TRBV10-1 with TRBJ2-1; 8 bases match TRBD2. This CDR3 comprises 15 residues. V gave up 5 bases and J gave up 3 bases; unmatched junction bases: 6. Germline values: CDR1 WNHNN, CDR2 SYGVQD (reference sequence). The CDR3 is CASSIGLAGYNEQFF. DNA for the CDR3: TGCGCCAGCAGTATTGGTCTAGCGGGCTACAATGAGCAGTTCTTC.

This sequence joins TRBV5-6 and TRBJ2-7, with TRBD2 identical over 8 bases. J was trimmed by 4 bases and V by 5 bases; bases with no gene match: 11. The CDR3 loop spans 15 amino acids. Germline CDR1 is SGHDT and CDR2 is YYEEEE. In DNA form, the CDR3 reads TGTGCCAGCAGACGACTAGCGCTAGGTCAATACGAGCAGTACTTC. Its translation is CASRRLALGQYEQYF.

The CDR3 protein is CATSRDRGGMNTGELFF. DNA for the CDR3: TGTGCCACCAGCAGAGATCGGGGTGGGATGAACACCGGGGAGCTGTTTTTT. The chain recombines TRBV15 with TRBJ2-2, with D possibly being TRBD2 (5 bases). In germline, CDR1 is LNHNV, CDR2 YYDKDF (reference sequence). V gave up 0 bases and J gave up 1 base, with 12 bases separating them. CDR3 length: 17 residues.